The table lists the clone carrying this T cell receptor (beta chain) with many counts. CDR3 regions were amplified by Arm-PCR using iRepertoire HTBI primers to build TCR beta libraries. One entry per CDR3 protein results from TCRdb running MiXCR on the multiplex PCR reads. The sample shows hundreds of thousands of distinct CDR3 sequences, around 15% of them seen only once. Time point in this sample: newly diagnosed GD, antithyroid drugs for less than 3 months. PBMC RNA was the source of the TCR library. These data belong to a study of regulatory T cells in long-lasting Graves disease. Trimming pared 8 bases from V and 3 bases from J, leaving 7 bases between. The CDR3 extends over 11 amino acids. Germline CDR1 SNHLY, CDR2 FYNNEI. The same specimen was also included in a second study, on T cells in Graves' hyperthyroidism and ophthalmopathy.

The source material was peripheral blood mononuclear cells (PBMCs), sampled at new diagnosis, from a patient treated with antithyroid drugs. The gene calls are TRBV2 and TRBJ1-2; no clear D gene. This TCR was recovered from a woman younger than 45 with Graves disease. The CDR3 nucleotides read TGTGCCAGCTTGGCTGACTATGGCTACACCTTC. Protein sequence: CASLADYGYTF.